This TCR beta chain was documented in a study of tissue T cells after allogeneic stem cell transplantation (dated 2022 in TCRdb). About the investigation overall: For tissues with multiple samples, a pathologist reviewed H&E sections and gave sequencing priority to samples with histologically apparent lymphocytes. The human part of the study was a prospective observational study with no blinding and no randomization. Using research autopsies of patients with and without GVHD, plus mouse models of GVHD, the study profiled TCR beta repertoires across many tissues.

Trimming removed 7 bases from V and 0 bases from J, leaving 10 bases between the germline ends. For CDR1 and CDR2, the germline V gene lists SQVTM and ANQGSEA. The CDR3 covers 14 residues, taking in both the cysteine and the phenylalanine. Only the CDR3 portion is preserved as DNA: 42 bases, with reading frame beginning at the first base. A note on this clone: What this receptor recognizes is not known. Nothing much larger sits one base from this clone, and base qualities are not available.

Sample time point, as interpreted from the label and publication: human tissue collected at research (rapid) autopsy. Three non-HCT comparator patients with other cancers, having at least five GI tract samples and no known GI disease at death, were selected retrospectively. Autopsy tissues included GI sites from esophagus to rectum, liver, skin and lymphoid organs including spleen, after a median post-mortem interval of around 9.8 hours. Autopsy specimens were bisected, with one portion flash-frozen in liquid nitrogen and the remainder formalin-fixed, and GI outer muscle layers were removed. Genomic DNA was extracted from frozen tissues using the Mag-Bind Blood & Tissue DNA HDQ 96 Kit on a Chemagic 360 or the DNeasy Blood & Tissue Kit. Because of concern about red blood cell contamination, extracted DNA underwent additional purification with the Genomic DNA Clean & Concentrator-25 kit. Results and caveats for the whole study, not just this receptor: The patient cohort was small and clinically heterogeneous, and sampling depth was acknowledged as a limitation. The study did not establish which tissue TCRs were alloreactive or antigen-specific, and some clones may have been host cells that persisted. No blood samples were available from the non-GVHD comparator patients. In both patients and mice, only a limited portion of the TCR repertoire detected in tissues was captured by blood and spleen T cells. Not many T cell clones showed up in more than one patient, yet clustering based on motifs uncovered repertoire signatures that were shared across patients in a tissue-specific way. Within patients, how anatomically similar tissues were was a major factor shaping TCR repertoire composition, regardless of disease or transplant status.

The library was built by means of the immunoSEQ multiplex PCR assay. TCRbeta CDR3 sequencing was performed at survey depth by Adaptive Biotechnologies, and CDR3 sequences, V/J genes, productive frequency and template counts were reported. Amplification of TCR beta CDR3 regions was performed from genomic DNA rather than from RNA. The authors' pipeline ran thus. Jensen-Shannon divergence served to quantify pairwise repertoire overlap between tissues, with 0 meaning identical and 1 meaning complete divergence. Based on pairwise JSD values, tissues were grouped by single-linkage agglomerative hierarchical clustering, and the results were shown as dendrograms. All patient samples were analyzed with GLIPH2 using simulation_depth 1000, kmer_min_depth 3 and cdr3_length_cutoff 8, and only groups containing more than two unique CDR3s were kept. A standardized tissue-overlap score was generated by extrapolating Jaccard GLIPH-group overlap across patients to a standard repertoire size of 1000 clones. Linear mixed-effect models, with tissue included as a fixed effect and individual included as a random effect, were used to assess associations of diversity with clinical or experimental variables. TCRdb holds this immuneACCESS table with in-frame rearrangements only. Some clones are missing; in checked studies, unresolved V genes explain under half, and the rest has no known cause. D and trimming come from the DNA, and the V and J calls and clone size come from that table. This sample has about 4,000 clones in its table, and about two thirds of those were observed once. Of the sample, approximately 11% falls within the top ten clones.

The origin of this receptor is a woman between 18 and 55 years old with breast cancer. This chain is built from TRBV29-1 and TRBJ2-6; no confident D gene assignment can be made. Source: left colon tissue, taken at autopsy. The DNA sequence is as follows: TGCAGCGCGATAGTGAGCTCTGGGGCCAACGTCCTGACTTTC. The translation is CSAIVSSGANVLTF.